A selection of T cell receptor beta chains follows, all from one sample in a study of T cell repertoires in cytomegalovirus infection. TCRdb re-called the reads through MiXCR, storing one row per CDR3 protein. The table has some 350,000 distinct CDR3 sequences, about a third seen once. For these TCRs, the target antigens are not known. The specimen was cultured PBMCs, collected from culture after CMV antigen stimulation. Receptor source: a human donor in good health (CMV status not recorded). Some clones in this sample may be carry-over from other donors' samples. CDR3s leave out the opening cysteine and the closing phenylalanine or tryptophan.

V gene: TRBV4-3; CDR3 length: 15; CDR3 protein: ASSQDLVGRETREQY
V gene: TRBV6-2/TRBV6-3; CDR3 length: 13; CDR3 protein: ASSYPWTGANTQY
V gene: TRBV7-8; CDR3 length: 11; CDR3 protein: ASSLDRGRIPF
V gene: TRBV7-6; CDR3 length: 15; CDR3 protein: ASSLSLRGALEETQY
V gene: TRBV29-1; CDR3 length: 10; CDR3 protein: SVLDIQETQY
V gene: TRBV7-2; CDR3 length: 13; CDR3 protein: ASSARGPTANEQF
V gene: TRBV19; CDR3 length: 16; CDR3 protein: ASIAGRQGQGGNTEAF
V gene: TRBV7-9; CDR3 length: 13; CDR3 protein: ASSSDRDGIQPQH
V gene: TRBV7-6; CDR3 length: 13; CDR3 protein: ASSYGVGSNSPLH
V gene: TRBV7-2; CDR3 length: 12; CDR3 protein: ASSLPGGPYEQY
V gene: TRBV4-3; CDR3 length: 18; CDR3 protein: ASSQDPLAGGVSGANVLT
V gene: TRBV12-3/TRBV12-4; CDR3 length: 14; CDR3 protein: ASSLAGGVLGGELF
V gene: TRBV25-1; CDR3 length: 13; CDR3 protein: ASTVGLAGVNEQF
V gene: TRBV4-1; CDR3 length: 12; CDR3 protein: ASSLEEGTDTQY
V gene: TRBV11-2; CDR3 length: 14; CDR3 protein: ASTEQGRVGRGEQF